This T cell receptor beta chain comes out of a study of T cell repertoires in cytomegalovirus infection. CDR3 length: 14 residues. V was cut by 2 bases and J by 3 bases, with 7 bases left in between. Looked up from germline, CDR1 is SEHNR and CDR2 is FQNEAQ (reference sequence). TCRdb passed the reads through MiXCR, listing each CDR3 protein once. The table shows 55,000 to 70,000 distinct CDR3 sequences, with 33% occurring only once. This clonotype qualifies as medium-sized (0.01 to 0.1%). As yet, its antigen is unknown. The specimen was PBMCs, sequenced either directly or after in vitro stimulation (not recorded which). This receptor was obtained from a human donor in good health (CMV status not recorded). Some clones in this sample may be carry-over from other donors' samples. The rearrangement uses TRBV7-9 and TRBJ1-4; maybe TRBD1 (6 bases). CDR3 DNA sequence: TGTGCCAGCAGCTTATGGGGGCCTAATGAAAAACTGTTTTTT. Amino acid sequence: CASSLWGPNEKLFF.